A selection of T cell receptor beta chains follows, all from one sample in a study of blood T cell repertoires in COVID-19. Sequencing used immunoSEQ multiplex PCR; TCRdb keeps in-frame clones, though not all of them. The sample shows about 190,000 clones, 80% of them seen only once. The sample consisted of peripheral blood. The receptors were sampled from a man between 60 and 75 years old with acute or convalescent COVID-19. Each CDR3 is given with its conserved first and last residue. D genes are given only for firm matches. Only part of the rows carry a size: once, few, many, or a class if the clone is expanded.

d_call j_call clone_size v_call cdr3_nt cdr3_aa
NA TRBJ1-5 NA TRBV6-5 TGTGCCAGCTCCCAGGCGAACAATCAGCCCCAGCATTTT CASSQANNQPQHF
TRBD2 TRBJ2-1 NA TRBV5-1 TGCGCCAGCAGCTTGGCGGCGGGGGGGAATGAGCAGTTCTTC CASSLAAGGNEQFF
TRBD2 TRBJ2-3 NA TRBV6-5 TGTGCCAGCAGAGCGGGAAACGTGGGAGATACGCAGTATTTT CASRAGNVGDTQYF
TRBD1 TRBJ2-3 NA TRBV30 TGTGCCTGGAGGACAGGGGATACGCAGTATTTT CAWRTGDTQYF
TRBD1 TRBJ1-2 NA TRBV12-3/TRBV12-4 TGTGCCAGCAGTTTCCAGGGGGGCCATGGCTACACCTTC CASSFQGGHGYTF
NA TRBJ2-7 NA TRBV6-5 TGTGCCAGCACGAGGGAAGGAGGGACCTACGAGCAGTACTTC CASTREGGTYEQYF
TRBD1 TRBJ1-1 NA TRBV20-1 TGCAGTGCTAGTGAGGGGGCGCTCACTGAAGCTTTCTTT CSASEGALTEAFF
TRBD2 TRBJ2-2 few TRBV11-3 TGTGCCAGCAGCTCCGGACTAGCGGGCTTGAACACCGGGGAGCTGTTTTTT CASSSGLAGLNTGELFF
NA TRBJ2-1 NA TRBV7-2 TGTGCCAGCAGCGGGGGGAGGTACAATGAGCAGTTCTTC CASSGGRYNEQFF
TRBD2 TRBJ2-7 NA TRBV28 TGTGCCAGCAGACAAGGACTAGCGGGAGTATACGAGCAGTACTTC CASRQGLAGVYEQYF
NA TRBJ2-7 NA TRBV2 TGTGCCAGCAGTCCCCCCACGACAGTTACCTACGAGCAGTACTTC CASSPPTTVTYEQYF
TRBD2 TRBJ2-7 NA TRBV6-6 TGTGCCAGCAGTCAAAGCCCGGGACTAGCGGGAGAATACGGTCGCTACGAGCAGTACTTC CASSQSPGLAGEYGRYEQYF
NA TRBJ2-1 NA TRBV3-1/TRBV3-2 TGTGCCAGCAGCCTGGCGGGCAATGAGCAGTTCTTC CASSLAGNEQFF
TRBD1 TRBJ1-6 NA TRBV7-3 TGTGCCAGCAGCGCCGGGACAGCAAGATTAAATTCACCCCTCCACTTT CASSAGTARLNSPLHF
NA TRBJ1-6 NA TRBV9 TGTGCCAGCAGCGTACAGGGTGCAAATTCACCCCTCCACTTT CASSVQGANSPLHF
NA TRBJ1-1 few TRBV7-2 TGTGCCAGCAGCTTTTCTATGAACACTGAAGCTTTCTTT CASSFSMNTEAFF
TRBD1 TRBJ1-2 once TRBV19 TGTGCCAGTAGTGACAGGGTAAAGAGTTCCTACACCTTC CASSDRVKSSYTF
TRBD2 TRBJ2-1 NA TRBV10-3 TGTGCCATCAGTGAAGAAACGGGAGGGCCTTATGAGCAGTTCTTC CAISEETGGPYEQFF
NA TRBJ1-3 NA TRBV6-5 TGTGCCAGCAGTCCTGCCCGACAGTCTGGAAACACCATATATTTT CASSPARQSGNTIYF
NA TRBJ2-2 NA TRBV5-1 TGCGCCAGCAGCCAGAAAGGACATCAAACCGGGGAGCTGTTTTTT CASSQKGHQTGELFF
NA TRBJ1-5 NA TRBV19 TGTGCCAGCGTGGCGGGGCCGGGTCAGCCCCAGCATTTT CASVAGPGQPQHF
TRBD1 TRBJ2-3 NA TRBV6-4 TGTGCCAGCAGGTCGTCGGGACAGGCTAGCACAGATACGCAGTATTTT CASRSSGQASTDTQYF
NA TRBJ1-3 once TRBV7-2 TGTGCCAGCAGCCCCGAGAAGGGGTCTGGAAACACCATATATTTT CASSPEKGSGNTIYF
TRBD1 TRBJ2-5 NA TRBV27 TGTGCCAGCAGTTATCCGGGACAGGGGAGAGAGACCCAGTACTTC CASSYPGQGRETQYF
TRBD1 TRBJ2-7 NA TRBV18 TGTGCCAGCTCACCACGACAGGGGGGCTCCTACGAGCAGTACTTC CASSPRQGGSYEQYF
NA TRBJ1-5 once TRBV30 TGTGCCTGGGTCGCTAAGGGGGGCAATCAGCCCCAGCATTTT CAWVAKGGNQPQHF
TRBD2 TRBJ2-1 NA TRBV24-1 TGTGCCACCAGTGACCCTAGCGGGCTAGCCTACAATGAGCAGTTCTTC CATSDPSGLAYNEQFF
NA TRBJ2-7 NA TRBV6-5 TGTGCCAGCGACCTCGGGGGTTACGAGCAGTACTTC CASDLGGYEQYF
NA TRBJ2-7 NA TRBV7-9 TGTGCCAGCAGCTTACGGTACGAGCAGTACTTC CASSLRYEQYF
NA TRBJ1-5 NA TRBV28 TGTGCCAGCTCGGCAGGGCAGATCAATCAGCCCCAGCATTTT CASSAGQINQPQHF
NA TRBJ1-4 NA TRBV18 TGTGCCAGCTCACCGCCAGGGGACGCTGAGAAACTGTTTTTT CASSPPGDAEKLFF
TRBD2 TRBJ2-1 NA TRBV3-1/TRBV3-2 TGTGCCAGCAGCCAAGGGAGTGGAAAGGGGACTAAGAGCGGGAGAGTTTGGTCCTACAATGAGCAGTTCTTC CASSQGSGKGTKSGRVWSYNEQFF
TRBD1 TRBJ1-1 few TRBV5-1 TGCGCCAGCAGCTCAAACAGGGGTAACACTGAAGCTTTCTTT CASSSNRGNTEAFF
NA TRBJ2-1 NA TRBV28 TGTGCCAGCAGCCTAAGGGGGAATGAGCAGTTCTTC CASSLRGNEQFF
NA TRBJ1-5 NA TRBV25-1 TGTGCCAGCAGTGCAGGCCGCAATCAGCCCCAGCATTTT CASSAGRNQPQHF
NA TRBJ2-2 NA TRBV3-1/TRBV3-2 TGTGCCAGCAGCCAAGAAGAGTTCCCCCGGGAGCTGTTTTTT CASSQEEFPRELFF
TRBD1 TRBJ1-1 once TRBV27 TGTGCCAGCAGTTTACGGACAGGGGTGGTAGGGGACACTGAAGCTTTCTTT CASSLRTGVVGDTEAFF
NA TRBJ1-1 NA TRBV7-3 TGTGCCAGCAGCCTCGGGAGGGGTGGGGAAGCTTTCTTT CASSLGRGGEAFF
TRBD2 TRBJ2-7 NA TRBV6-6 TGTGCCAGCAGCCTCATCGGGCGGGGGGCCTACGAGCAGTACTTC CASSLIGRGAYEQYF
NA TRBJ2-7 many TRBV4-1 TGCGCCAGCAGCCCAGCGGGCTCCTACGAGCAGTACTTC CASSPAGSYEQYF
TRBD2 TRBJ2-1 once TRBV30 TGTGCCTGGAGTGTAGGCGGGAGCTCCTACAATGAGCAGTTCTTC CAWSVGGSSYNEQFF
NA TRBJ2-1 NA TRBV9 TGTGCCAGCAGCCCCCGGACTGTCCGCTCCTACAATGAGCAGTTCTTC CASSPRTVRSYNEQFF
TRBD1 TRBJ1-4 once TRBV5-1 TGCGCCAGCAGCGCGGGACAGGGTGATGTTAATGGCCATACTTTGTTAGTAGAAAAACTGTTTTTT CASSAGQGDVNGHTLLVEKLFF
NA TRBJ1-1 NA TRBV19 TGTGCCACCAGGGCCGGTAAGAACACTGAAGCTTTCTTT CATRAGKNTEAFF
TRBD2 TRBJ2-4 NA TRBV4-1 TGCGCCAGCAGCCAAGGACTAGCGGGAGGGCCCGCCAACATTCAGTACTTC CASSQGLAGGPANIQYF
NA TRBJ2-6 NA TRBV6-5 TGTGCCAGCAGATTGACAGGCCCTGGGGCCAACGTCCTGACTTTC CASRLTGPGANVLTF
TRBD2 TRBJ2-3 once TRBV5-1 TGCGCCAGCAGCTTGGAAAGCGGGGGGGCGGTGTATTTT CASSLESGGAVYF
NA TRBJ2-1 NA TRBV13 TGTGCCAGCAGCCTCCGGGTGGTCTCGATCAACAATGAGCAGTTCTTC CASSLRVVSINNEQFF
NA TRBJ2-7 once TRBV9 TGTGCCAGCAGCGTAGGTGACTATAACTACGAGCAGTACTTC CASSVGDYNYEQYF
NA TRBJ1-5 few TRBV5-6 TGTGCCAGCAGCTTCTCGGGGGGAGACAATCAGCCCCAGCATTTT CASSFSGGDNQPQHF
NA TRBJ1-3 few TRBV7-9 TGTGCCAGCAGCTTAGGGAGCTCTGGAAACACCATATATTTT CASSLGSSGNTIYF
TRBD2 TRBJ2-1 once TRBV7-3 TGTGCCAGCAACCAAGCGGGAGGGATGGGTGAGCAGTTCTTC CASNQAGGMGEQFF
TRBD1 TRBJ2-3 NA TRBV5-1 TGCGCCAGCAGCTTACAGGGGAGTACAGATACGCAGTATTTT CASSLQGSTDTQYF
NA TRBJ1-5 NA TRBV19 TGTGCCAGTAGTTCCTTTTCGGGGGATCAGCCCCAGCATTTT CASSSFSGDQPQHF
TRBD1 TRBJ2-7 NA TRBV7-8 TGTGCCAGCAGCTTAGCTGGGACAGAGATTCGCTACGAGCAGTACTTC CASSLAGTEIRYEQYF
TRBD2 TRBJ2-2 NA TRBV30 TGTGCCTGGTCTAGCGGGGTGAACACCGGGGAGCTGTTTTTT CAWSSGVNTGELFF
NA TRBJ1-6 NA TRBV25-1 TGTGCCAGCAGTGCGGGGAGAGGCTATAATTCACCCCTCCACTTT CASSAGRGYNSPLHF
TRBD1 TRBJ2-3 few TRBV7-3 TGTGCCAGCAGCTCGAGACAGGGTAGCACAGATACGCAGTATTTT CASSSRQGSTDTQYF
NA TRBJ2-2 NA TRBV6-5 TGTGCCAGCAGTTACTCGAGTCTAGCCTGGGCCGGGGAGCTGTTTTTT CASSYSSLAWAGELFF
TRBD2 TRBJ2-5 NA TRBV2 TGTGCCAGCAGTACCCGGACTAGCGGGAGCGTAGAGACCCAGTACTTC CASSTRTSGSVETQYF